This TCR beta chain was identified in a study of identifying expanded T cells in peripheral blood. Collection occurred without any documented infections or immune events in donors. Deletions cut 3 bases from V and 6 bases from J, with 16 bases between. The CDR3 length is 15 residues. Germline CDR1 is MNHNS and CDR2 is SASEGT. This clone has a handful of counts. Its antigen remains unknown. The study's findings and limits: Over around two and four weeks, about 15 and 19 clones changed, versus 1.2 between replicates.

TCRdb keeps only in-frame clones here, not all; method: immunoSEQ multiplex PCR. Among about 91,000 clones listed, about nine tenths were seen once. The sequence was obtained from a person between 18 and 70 years old in good health. This rearrangement joins TRBV6-1 to TRBJ2-3; D perhaps matches TRBD1 (8 bases). The source material was blood. The CDR3 region has the DNA TGTGCCAGCAGTGAGACAGGGGAGGGCTGGGATACGCAGTATTTT. Its protein is CASSETGEGWDTQYF.